This record concerns one T cell receptor beta chain sequence. The CDR3 goes on 3 residues after the read ends, and that part is filled in from the germline J gene. Sequencing was performed with immunoSEQ multiplex PCR; in TCRdb, only in-frame clones are kept and a portion is missing. Here the sample table reports tens of thousands of clones. The sample originates from a study of T cells in women clearing cervical HPV infection. Trimming stripped 0 bases from V and 10 bases from J, with 10 bases between. This CDR3 is 14 amino acids long. Germline CDR1 SGHVS, CDR2 FQNEAQ. The specimen was blood buffy coat. The source of this sequence is a woman aged 18 to 75 with a cervical HPV16 infection that either progressed to CIN3+ or cleared (not recorded which). This chain joins TRBV7-8 and TRBJ1-6; D might be TRBD1 (5 bases). Incomplete CDR3 DNA: TGTGCCAGCAGCTTAGCCAGGGCAGGATCACCC. It is translated as CASSLARAGSP. The CDR3 as a whole reads CASSLARAGSPLHF.